Shown below are 8 T cell receptor beta chains from a single sample sequenced in a study of blood T cell repertoires in COVID-19. Sequencing used immunoSEQ multiplex PCR; TCRdb keeps in-frame clones, though not all of them. The sample holds around 270,000 clones; 84% are singletons and the top ten take roughly 14%. Sequenced input: peripheral blood. The receptors were gathered from a person aged 70 to 85 with COVID-19, enrolled during active disease.

This clone was observed a handful of times. The rearrangement links TRBV19 to TRBJ2-2, with TRBD1 as a possible D gene (6 bases). CDR1 is LNHDA, CDR2 SQIVND, per germline (reference sequence). Trimming stripped 3 bases from V and 6 bases from J, with 11 bases between. This CDR3 contains 14 residues. CDR3 bases: TGTGCCAGTAGTATTAACAGGGTGGCCGGGGAGCTGTTTTTT. Residues: CASSINRVAGELFF.

The chain joins TRBV12-3 or TRBV12-4 to TRBJ2-3, with TRBD2 identical over 12 bases. This CDR3 is built from 13 residues. J lost 14 bases, V lost 2 bases, and 5 bases had no gene match. The CDR3 nucleotides read TGTGCCAGCAGTTTACCTAGCGGGGGGGCCAGGTATTTT. Residues: CASSLPSGGARYF.

The rearrangement uses TRBV7-9 and TRBJ1-4; a possible D gene is TRBD1 (6 bases). CDR3 length equals 14 residues. Germline-derived CDR1 and CDR2 are SEHNR and FQNEAQ (reference sequence). Trimming left V 3 bases short and J 5 bases short, with 10 bases between. CDR3: CASSLTRGNEKLFF. The DNA of the CDR3 is TGTGCCAGCAGCTTGACGAGGGGGAATGAAAAACTGTTTTTT.

The rearrangement uses TRBV7-9 and TRBJ2-6; 7 nucleotides align to TRBD2. CDR1 and CDR2 (germline): SEHNR, FQNEAQ (reference sequence). J was trimmed by 0 bases and V by 8 bases; bases with no gene match: 1. The CDR3 is 14 amino acids. The CDR3 coding sequence is TGTGCCAGCGGCGGGGGCTCTGGGGCCAACGTCCTGACTTTC. It is translated as CASGGGSGANVLTF.

The chain has TRBV21-1 and TRBJ1-2; TRBD1 is taken as the D call from the table, unchecked against the DNA. TRBV21-1 is designated a pseudogene. This CDR3 is built from 12 residues. CDR3 nucleotide sequence: TGTGCCAGCAATAACAGGGCGGATGGCTACACCTTC. Residues: CASNNRADGYTF.

The chain employs TRBV10-3 and TRBJ2-6; 8 positions agree with TRBD2. Losses at the gene ends were 10 bases for V and 0 bases for J; bases not matched to a gene: 14. The CDR3 is made up of 18 amino acids. CDR1 is ENHRY, CDR2 SYGVKD, per germline. For the CDR3, the DNA is TGTGCCACCCGCCCGGGAGCGGGGGCACCCTCTGGGGCCAACGTCCTGACTTTC. The encoded protein is CATRPGAGAPSGANVLTF.

This clone has only one observation. The chain couples TRBV6-5 to TRBJ1-4, with 10 positions matching TRBD1. This CDR3 has 14 amino acids. Germline CDR1 reads MNHEY; CDR2 reads SVGAGI. The J segment lost 5 bases and the V segment lost 6 bases, leaving 3 bases of the junction unmatched. The CDR3 loop reads CASRRDRGNEKLFF. CDR3 nucleotides: TGTGCCAGCAGGAGGGACAGGGGAAATGAAAAACTGTTTTTT.

The J gene is TRBJ1-2, the V gene TRBV3-1 (or the pseudogene TRBV3-2); D perhaps matches TRBD1 (6 bases). Trimming took off 4 bases at V and 4 bases at J, with 22 bases between the two ends. The CDR3 length is 17 residues. In germline, CDR1 is LGHDT, CDR2 YNNKEL (reference sequence). The CDR3 reads CASSLNQDRPTGYGYTF. In DNA, the CDR3 is TGTGCCAGCAGCCTCAATCAAGACAGGCCTACAGGCTATGGCTACACCTTC.